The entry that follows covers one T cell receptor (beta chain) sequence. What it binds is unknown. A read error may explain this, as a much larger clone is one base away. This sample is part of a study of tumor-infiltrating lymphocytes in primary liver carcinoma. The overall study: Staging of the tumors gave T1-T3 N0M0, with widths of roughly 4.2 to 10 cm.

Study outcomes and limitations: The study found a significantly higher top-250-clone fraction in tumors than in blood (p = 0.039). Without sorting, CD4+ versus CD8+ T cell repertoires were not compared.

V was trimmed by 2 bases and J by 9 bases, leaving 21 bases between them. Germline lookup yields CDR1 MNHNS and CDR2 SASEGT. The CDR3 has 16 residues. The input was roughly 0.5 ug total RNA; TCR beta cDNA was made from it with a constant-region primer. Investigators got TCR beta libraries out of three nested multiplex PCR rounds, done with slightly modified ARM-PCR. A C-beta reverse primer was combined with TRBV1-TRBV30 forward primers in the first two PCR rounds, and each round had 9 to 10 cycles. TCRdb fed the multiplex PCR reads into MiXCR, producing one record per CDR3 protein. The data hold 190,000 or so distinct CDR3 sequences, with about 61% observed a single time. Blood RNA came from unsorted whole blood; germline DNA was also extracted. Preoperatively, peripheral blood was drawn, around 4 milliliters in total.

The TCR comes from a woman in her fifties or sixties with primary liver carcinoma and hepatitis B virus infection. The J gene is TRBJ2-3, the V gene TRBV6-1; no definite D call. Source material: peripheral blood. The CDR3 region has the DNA TGTGCCAGCAGTGAACCGGAACACCACGTTCCGGAGACGCAGTATTTT. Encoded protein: CASSEPEHHVPETQYF.